This T cell receptor beta chain was profiled in a study of blood T cell dynamics during melanoma immunotherapy. Turning to the study itself: Metastatic melanoma patients received first-line pembrolizumab or nivolumab plus ipilimumab.

Generated by immunoSEQ multiplex PCR, the TCRdb table keeps only in-frame clones and is missing some. This sample has 8,000 to 11,000 clones, with more than 85% found just once. Time point reported: week 3, after first cycle of checkpoint inhibitor. Blood was drawn before treatment and at week 3 after checkpoint blockade. Disease control meant complete response, partial response or stable disease at 12 weeks. Trimming removed 3 bases from V and 3 bases from J; junction bases left unmatched: 8. This CDR3 comprises 15 residues. Per the germline V gene, CDR1 is KGHSH and CDR2 is LQKENI. The source was blood, collected from a patient treated with checkpoint blockade. The J gene is TRBJ2-7, the V gene TRBV18; 7 bases are a match to TRBD1. This receptor was identified in a human donor with melanoma. CDR3 residues: CASSPSGQPSYEQYF. The DNA for the CDR3 is TGTGCCAGCTCACCGTCGGGACAGCCAAGCTACGAGCAGTACTTC.